Listed below are T cell receptor beta chains from one sample, sequenced in a study of blood T cells in healthy people across ages. Using its own MiXCR run on the 5' RACE reads, TCRdb lists one record per CDR3 protein. In the table there are around 1,000,000 distinct CDR3 sequences, approximately 25% of which are singletons. These same records also appear under a second study, on T cells of mothers and their children.

The sample comprised blood. The receptors were gathered from a girl aged 2 to 10 in good health. The CDR3 runs from the conserved cysteine through the conserved F or W. The order of the fields is CDR3 protein, CDR3 DNA, J gene, D gene, V gene, clone size. A D gene is named only where the DNA matches it firmly. Clone size is stated in some rows and not others, as once, few, many or a class when expanded.

CDR3 protein: CASSHGLAGLVGSYNEQFF
CDR3 DNA: TGTGCCAGCAGCCACGGACTAGCGGGATTAGTAGGCTCCTACAATGAGCAGTTCTTC
J gene: TRBJ2-1
D gene: TRBD2
V gene: TRBV3-1
clone size: .

CDR3 protein: CASSPRLAGVEQYF
CDR3 DNA: TGTGCCAGCAGTCCCCGACTAGCGGGGGTCGAGCAGTACTTC
J gene: TRBJ2-7
D gene: TRBD2
V gene: TRBV12-3/TRBV12-4
clone size: .

CDR3 protein: CAREGADNEQFF
CDR3 DNA: TGTGCCCGGGAGGGGGCGGACAATGAGCAGTTCTTC
J gene: TRBJ2-1
D gene: .
V gene: TRBV27
clone size: few

CDR3 protein: CASSYSIWPLSGETQYF
CDR3 DNA: TGTGCCAGCAGTTACTCGATTTGGCCACTCAGTGGGGAGACCCAGTACTTC
J gene: TRBJ2-5
D gene: .
V gene: TRBV6-5
clone size: few

CDR3 protein: CSVEESGNPNEQFF
CDR3 DNA: TGCAGCGTTGAAGAATCAGGGAACCCCAATGAGCAGTTCTTC
J gene: TRBJ2-1
D gene: .
V gene: TRBV29-1
clone size: .

CDR3 protein: CATSDLSTAATNEKLFF
CDR3 DNA: TGTGCCACCAGTGATTTGAGCACAGCTGCAACTAATGAAAAACTGTTTTTT
J gene: TRBJ1-4
D gene: .
V gene: TRBV24-1
clone size: .

CDR3 protein: CATRAGVADTQYF
CDR3 DNA: TGTGCCACCAGGGCTGGGGTGGCAGATACGCAGTATTTT
J gene: TRBJ2-3
D gene: .
V gene: TRBV24-1
clone size: few

CDR3 protein: CASSLRVVDTQYF
CDR3 DNA: TGTGCCAGCAGTCTAAGGGTTGTAGATACGCAGTATTTT
J gene: TRBJ2-3
D gene: .
V gene: TRBV2
clone size: .

CDR3 protein: CASTLGLAGTDTQYF
CDR3 DNA: TGTGCCAGCACCCTCGGACTAGCGGGGACAGATACGCAGTATTTT
J gene: TRBJ2-3
D gene: TRBD2
V gene: TRBV7-9
clone size: .

CDR3 protein: CASSSLFGTPYEQYF
CDR3 DNA: TGTGCCAGCAGCTCCCTGTTCGGGACCCCATACGAGCAGTACTTC
J gene: TRBJ2-7
D gene: .
V gene: TRBV5-6
clone size: .

CDR3 protein: CAIPVDGYTF
CDR3 DNA: TGTGCCATTCCGGTAGATGGCTACACCTTC
J gene: TRBJ1-2
D gene: .
V gene: TRBV7-2
clone size: .

CDR3 protein: CSATGGTNSRGTYNEQFF
CDR3 DNA: TGCAGTGCTACCGGCGGGACTAATAGTAGGGGAACCTACAATGAGCAGTTCTTC
J gene: TRBJ2-1
D gene: TRBD2
V gene: TRBV20-1
clone size: few

CDR3 protein: CASSVGPRQKTDTQYF
CDR3 DNA: TGTGCCAGCAGCGTAGGACCCCGACAGAAGACAGATACGCAGTATTTT
J gene: TRBJ2-3
D gene: .
V gene: TRBV9
clone size: many

CDR3 protein: CASSPMRRGNYGYTF
CDR3 DNA: TGTGCCAGCTCACCAATGCGCAGGGGAAACTATGGCTACACCTTC
J gene: TRBJ1-2
D gene: .
V gene: TRBV18
clone size: few

CDR3 protein: CASSQGYGWRGGFYEQYF
CDR3 DNA: TGTGCCAGCAGCCAAGGGTACGGGTGGCGGGGGGGATTCTACGAGCAGTACTTC
J gene: TRBJ2-7
D gene: TRBD2
V gene: TRBV3-1
clone size: .

CDR3 protein: CATSRDLVLAGANYGYTF
CDR3 DNA: TGTGCCACCAGCAGAGATCTTGTCTTAGCGGGGGCTAACTATGGCTACACCTTC
J gene: TRBJ1-2
D gene: .
V gene: TRBV15
clone size: few

CDR3 protein: CASSFLGPETTDTQYF
CDR3 DNA: TGTGCCAGCAGCTTCTTGGGTCCCGAAACCACAGATACGCAGTATTTT
J gene: TRBJ2-3
D gene: .
V gene: TRBV11-2
clone size: few

CDR3 protein: CASSSQLGPQHF
CDR3 DNA: TGTGCCAGCAGTTCACAGTTGGGGCCCCAGCATTTT
J gene: TRBJ1-5
D gene: .
V gene: TRBV7-2
clone size: few

CDR3 protein: CAIRTDRDQETQYF
CDR3 DNA: TGTGCCATCAGGACGGACAGGGATCAGGAGACCCAGTACTTC
J gene: TRBJ2-5
D gene: TRBD1
V gene: TRBV10-3
clone size: .

CDR3 protein: CASSLKLAGGNYEQYF
CDR3 DNA: TGTGCCAGCAGTTTAAAGCTAGCGGGAGGAAATTACGAGCAGTACTTC
J gene: TRBJ2-7
D gene: TRBD2
V gene: TRBV28
clone size: .

CDR3 protein: CSVVGEGRTGELFF
CDR3 DNA: TGCAGCGTTGTAGGGGAAGGGCGAACCGGGGAGCTGTTTTTT
J gene: TRBJ2-2
D gene: .
V gene: TRBV29-1
clone size: few

CDR3 protein: CASSQVSGLNEKLFF
CDR3 DNA: TGCGCCAGCAGCCAAGTGTCGGGGCTTAATGAAAAACTGTTTTTT
J gene: TRBJ1-4
D gene: .
V gene: TRBV4-1
clone size: .

CDR3 protein: CSAQGGTNQPQHF
CDR3 DNA: TGCAGTGCCCAAGGAGGCACAAATCAGCCCCAGCATTTT
J gene: TRBJ1-5
D gene: .
V gene: TRBV20-1
clone size: few

CDR3 protein: CASSSFAGAYNEQFF
CDR3 DNA: TGTGCCAGCAGTTCTTTTGCGGGAGCCTACAATGAGCAGTTCTTC
J gene: TRBJ2-1
D gene: TRBD2
V gene: TRBV6-2/TRBV6-3
clone size: few

CDR3 protein: CSANPGANYEQYF
CDR3 DNA: TGCAGTGCTAATCCCGGGGCCAACTACGAGCAGTACTTC
J gene: TRBJ2-7
D gene: .
V gene: TRBV20-1
clone size: .

CDR3 protein: CASRRDRKLFF
CDR3 DNA: TGTGCCAGCAGACGGGACAGAAAACTGTTTTTT
J gene: TRBJ1-4
D gene: TRBD1
V gene: TRBV12-3/TRBV12-4
clone size: few

CDR3 protein: CSVEIGASGVLSMGEQFF
CDR3 DNA: TGCAGCGTTGAAATTGGGGCTAGCGGGGTTCTCTCCATGGGTGAGCAGTTCTTC
J gene: TRBJ2-1
D gene: TRBD2
V gene: TRBV29-1
clone size: few

CDR3 protein: CASQDRFRETQYF
CDR3 DNA: TGTGCCAGCCAGGACAGATTTCGAGAGACCCAGTACTTC
J gene: TRBJ2-5
D gene: .
V gene: TRBV6-2/TRBV6-3
clone size: .

CDR3 protein: CASSYGPSSSYEQYF
CDR3 DNA: TGTGCCAGCAGTTACGGGCCCAGTTCCTCCTACGAGCAGTACTTC
J gene: TRBJ2-7
D gene: .
V gene: TRBV6-5
clone size: .

CDR3 protein: CASRGSGGYTEAFF
CDR3 DNA: TGTGCCAGCAGGGGTAGCGGGGGGTACACTGAAGCTTTCTTT
J gene: TRBJ1-1
D gene: .
V gene: TRBV7-2
clone size: many

CDR3 protein: CASSAQVPLDEQFF
CDR3 DNA: TGTGCCAGCAGTGCACAGGTACCCTTGGATGAGCAGTTCTTC
J gene: TRBJ2-1
D gene: .
V gene: TRBV12-3/TRBV12-4
clone size: .

CDR3 protein: CSVEVFQLQDYGYTF
CDR3 DNA: TGCAGCGTTGAAGTGTTCCAGCTCCAGGACTATGGCTACACCTTC
J gene: TRBJ1-2
D gene: .
V gene: TRBV29-1
clone size: few

CDR3 protein: CATSDPLGGLLQETQYF
CDR3 DNA: TGTGCCACCAGTGACCCACTCGGGGGGTTGCTCCAAGAGACCCAGTACTTC
J gene: TRBJ2-5
D gene: TRBD2
V gene: TRBV24-1
clone size: many

CDR3 protein: CATPTQSGLTYNEQFF
CDR3 DNA: TGTGCCACCCCTACTCAGAGCGGTCTTACCTACAATGAGCAGTTCTTC
J gene: TRBJ2-1
D gene: .
V gene: TRBV2
clone size: .

CDR3 protein: CASSDARQGPEQETQYF
CDR3 DNA: TGTGCCAGCAGCGACGCACGACAGGGACCAGAACAAGAGACCCAGTACTTC
J gene: TRBJ2-5
D gene: TRBD1
V gene: TRBV7-9
clone size: few

CDR3 protein: CASSQYSMGVTEAFF
CDR3 DNA: TGTGCCAGCAGCCAATACTCAATGGGGGTTACTGAAGCTTTCTTT
J gene: TRBJ1-1
D gene: .
V gene: TRBV4-2
clone size: few

CDR3 protein: CSVAGLRYNEQFF
CDR3 DNA: TGCAGTGTCGCGGGACTCCGTTACAATGAGCAGTTCTTC
J gene: TRBJ2-1
D gene: .
V gene: TRBV20-1
clone size: .

CDR3 protein: CASSARGWDEQFF
CDR3 DNA: TGTGCCAGCAGCGCTAGGGGCTGGGATGAGCAGTTCTTC
J gene: TRBJ2-1
D gene: .
V gene: TRBV9
clone size: .

CDR3 protein: CASSQTGTSGSGEQYF
CDR3 DNA: TGTGCCAGCAGCCAAACCGGGACTAGCGGTTCGGGCGAGCAGTACTTC
J gene: TRBJ2-7
D gene: TRBD2
V gene: TRBV4-2
clone size: few

CDR3 protein: CASSLAPREETAKNIQYF
CDR3 DNA: TGCGCCAGCAGCTTGGCCCCGAGGGAGGAAACAGCCAAAAACATTCAGTACTTC
J gene: TRBJ2-4
D gene: .
V gene: TRBV5-1
clone size: few

CDR3 protein: CASSILIYEQYF
CDR3 DNA: TGTGCCAGCAGTATCCTCATCTACGAGCAGTACTTC
J gene: TRBJ2-7
D gene: .
V gene: TRBV28
clone size: .

CDR3 protein: CSGGEASYEQYF
CDR3 DNA: TGCAGCGGTGGGGAAGCCTCCTACGAGCAGTACTTC
J gene: TRBJ2-7
D gene: .
V gene: TRBV29-1
clone size: .

CDR3 protein: CASSQTNLSLAKNIQYF
CDR3 DNA: TGTGCCAGCAGCCAAACAAATCTCTCCCTAGCCAAAAACATTCAGTACTTC
J gene: TRBJ2-4
D gene: .
V gene: TRBV14
clone size: .

CDR3 protein: CASSPRLAGVYEQYF
CDR3 DNA: TGCGCCAGCAGCCCTAGACTAGCGGGAGTATACGAGCAGTACTTC
J gene: TRBJ2-7
D gene: TRBD2
V gene: TRBV7-3
clone size: few

CDR3 protein: CASSLFSVTAYNSPLHF
CDR3 DNA: TGTGCCAGCAGCTTATTTTCCGTGACAGCCTATAATTCACCCCTCCACTTT
J gene: TRBJ1-6
D gene: .
V gene: TRBV11-2
clone size: .